A single sample is the source of the 21 T cell receptor beta chains below, sequenced in a study of CDR3 diversity in severe acne. TCRdb re-called the PCR reads with MiXCR, one entry per CDR3 protein. The data contain about 76,000 distinct CDR3 sequences, around 53% of them seen just once; the ten biggest clones take up roughly an eighth. Sequenced input: blood. The receptor source for this set is a male donor in good health, without acne.

The chain has TRBV6-5 and TRBJ2-4; TRBD2 matches at 12 bases. V lost 7 bases to trimming and J lost 6 bases; unmatched junction nucleotides: 7. The CDR3 loop spans 15 amino acids. Germline V gene data show CDR1 as MNHEY and CDR2 as SVGAGI. CDR3 protein: CASNPGTSGLNIQYF. The CDR3 DNA is TGTGCCAGCAATCCCGGGACTAGCGGGTTAAACATTCAGTACTTC.

This clonotype was seen a single time. This chain uses TRBV20-1 with TRBJ2-7; 10 bases line up with TRBD2. The CDR3 sequence is 13 residues long. Per germline, CDR1 DFQATT and CDR2 SNEGSKA (reference sequence). Trimming cost V 6 bases and J 6 bases; bases outside gene matches: 8. CDR3 nucleotides: TGCAGTGCAGAGCGGGAGGGCCTCCCCGAGCAGTACTTC. Protein product: CSAEREGLPEQYF.

This clonotype was picked up many times. The chain carries TRBV2 and TRBJ1-2; no definite D call. Trimming shortened V by 8 bases and J by 7 bases, and 11 bases separated the two germline ends. The germline gives CDR1 SNHLY, CDR2 FYNNEI. The CDR3 is made up of 11 amino acids. The CDR3: CASSEEGGYTF. The CDR3 DNA reads TGTGCCAGCTCGGAGGAAGGTGGCTACACCTTC.

DNA for the CDR3: TGTGCCAGCAGCACTCCCTCTGGGGCCAACGTCCTGACTTTC. As protein: CASSTPSGANVLTF. V and J are TRBV11-2 and TRBJ2-6; no firm D call. Germline CDR1 reads SGHAT; CDR2 reads FQNNGV. The CDR3 sequence is 14 residues long. Trimming stripped 5 bases from V and 0 bases from J, with 5 bases between.

The V gene is TRBV6-1, the J gene TRBJ2-2, with 7 bases that match TRBD1. V shed 6 bases and J 7 bases; nucleotides not matched to a gene: 5. The CDR3 spans 13 residues. The V gene's germline CDR1 is MNHNS and CDR2 SASEGT. CDR3 coding DNA: TGTGCCAGCAGAAGACAGGGTTACGGGGAGCTGTTTTTT. Amino acids: CASRRQGYGELFF.

The chain has TRBV20-1 and TRBJ2-5; 8 nucleotides line up with TRBD1. V shed 6 bases, J shed 2 bases, and the junction held 14 bases outside the gene matches. Per the germline V gene, CDR1 is DFQATT and CDR2 is SNEGSKA (reference sequence). The CDR3 is 16 amino acids. DNA for the CDR3: TGCAGTGCCCCAAACCAGGGGGCGAGCCCACAAGAGACCCAGTACTTC. Encoded protein: CSAPNQGASPQETQYF.

V usage is TRBV20-1 and J usage is TRBJ2-5; 16 positions match TRBD2. This CDR3 contains 15 residues. The V segment lost 6 bases and the J segment 5 bases; nucleotides outside the gene matches: 6. Germline V gene sequence: CDR1 DFQATT, CDR2 SNEGSKA (reference sequence). The CDR3, as DNA: TGCAGTGCGGGGACTAGCGGGGGGGCTTTTGAGACCCAGTACTTC. This encodes CSAGTSGGAFETQYF.

V gene TRBV19 combines with J gene TRBJ1-3, with 8 bases that match TRBD1. Trimming cost V 4 bases and J 0 bases; bases outside gene matches: 5. Germline values: CDR1 LNHDA, CDR2 SQIVND (reference sequence). The CDR3 sequence is 16 residues long. The CDR3 is CASSRGQATSGNTIYF. DNA of the CDR3: TGTGCCAGTAGTAGGGGACAGGCGACCTCTGGAAACACCATATATTTT.

This chain links TRBV25-1 with TRBJ1-3; a weak D match, TRBD1 (6 bases). The germline CDR1 and CDR2 sequences are MGHDK and SYGVNS. Trimming pared 0 bases from V and 2 bases from J, leaving 14 bases between. The CDR3 covers 17 residues. CDR3 DNA: TGTGCCAGCAGTGAATACATGGTCGGGGGCGCTGGAAACACCATATATTTT. This encodes CASSEYMVGGAGNTIYF.

The rearrangement uses TRBV25-1 and TRBJ2-3; TRBD1 aligns across 7 bases. Germline V gene lookup returns CDR1 MGHDK and CDR2 SYGVNS. The CDR3 runs 16 residues. The trim removed 6 bases at V and 2 bases at J, leaving 11 bases unmatched. CDR3 DNA sequence: TGTGCCAGCAGCTCTGGCCGGGACAGCTTCACAGATACGCAGTATTTT. Translation gives CASSSGRDSFTDTQYF.

This clonotype showed up many times. The chain employs TRBV6-5 and TRBJ1-2, with 7 positions matching TRBD1. The CDR3 totals 12 residues. CDR1 is MNHEY, CDR2 SVGAGI, per germline. The V gene end was trimmed by 7 bases and the J gene end by 7 bases; junction bases not matched to a gene: 6. CDR3 protein: CASTRDRAGYTF. The DNA of the CDR3 is TGTGCCAGCACTAGGGACAGAGCTGGCTACACCTTC.

This clonotype was detected a few times. The chain employs TRBV7-6 and TRBJ2-1, with 9 positions matching TRBD2. Unmatched junction bases numbered 10, after V lost 0 bases and J lost 7 bases. CDR1 and CDR2 from the germline V gene are SGHVS and FNYEAQ. The CDR3 is 17 amino acids. In DNA form, the CDR3 reads TGTGCCAGCAGCTTAGCGCGTGAAGGCGGGAGGGCGAATGAGCAGTTCTTC. As protein: CASSLAREGGRANEQFF.

By frequency in the sample, this clonotype is medium-sized. The rearrangement joins TRBV6-5 to TRBJ2-7, with D possibly TRBD1 on 6 matching bases. CDR3 length equals 13 residues. CDR1 MNHEY and CDR2 SVGAGI come from the germline V gene. Trimming took off 2 bases at V and 5 bases at J, with 10 bases between the two ends. CDR3 residues: CASSYPTGNEQYF. The CDR3 DNA is TGTGCCAGCAGTTACCCAACAGGGAACGAGCAGTACTTC.

This clonotype was observed a handful of times. J is TRBJ1-2 and V is TRBV25-1; D is undetermined. The CDR3 length is 11 residues. The V gene lost 3 bases and the J gene lost 5 bases, with 4 bases spanning the gap. CDR1 and CDR2 (germline): MGHDK, SYGVNS. In nucleotides, the CDR3 is TGTGCCAGCAGTGACGCGTATGGCTACACCTTC. Its translation: CASSDAYGYTF.

The V gene is TRBV5-1, the J gene TRBJ2-7; 9 bases map to TRBD2. Germline CDR1 and CDR2: SGHRS and YFSETQ. The J segment lost 5 bases and the V segment lost 4 bases, leaving 7 bases of the junction unmatched. The CDR3 contains 14 residues. The CDR3 sequence is CASSNRGLADEQYF. CDR3 bases: TGCGCCAGCAGCAACCGGGGACTAGCCGACGAGCAGTACTTC.

This clonotype appeared many times. The rearrangement uses TRBV5-1 and TRBJ2-5; D ambiguous. This CDR3 is built from 12 residues. The germline V and J ends were trimmed by 0 bases and 5 bases, with 5 bases remaining between them. From germline, CDR1 is SGHRS and CDR2 YFSETQ. Here the CDR3 reads CASSLGNETQYF. The CDR3 nucleotides read TGCGCCAGCAGCTTGGGGAATGAGACCCAGTACTTC.

This chain uses TRBV6-5 with TRBJ2-1; 8 nucleotides line up with TRBD2. CDR3 length equals 15 residues. Trimming at V came to 5 bases and at J to 6 bases, leaving 9 bases not matched to a gene. In germline, CDR1 is MNHEY, CDR2 SVGAGI. In DNA form, the CDR3 reads TGTGCCAGCAGTCAATACTACGGGACTAGCAATGAGCAGTTCTTC. It is translated as CASSQYYGTSNEQFF.

This chain uses TRBV2 with TRBJ1-1; a weak D match, TRBD1 (6 bases). This CDR3 has 13 residues. V lost 8 bases, J lost 4 bases, and 14 bases lay in between. Germline V gene sequence: CDR1 SNHLY, CDR2 FYNNEI. The CDR3 spells CASYREYRTEAFF. CDR3 in DNA: TGTGCCAGCTACAGGGAGTATCGCACTGAAGCTTTCTTT.

Ten or more counts support this clonotype. V gene TRBV3-1 combines with J gene TRBJ2-7, with 9 nucleotides matching TRBD1. Germline lookup yields CDR1 LGHDT and CDR2 YNNKEL (reference sequence). CDR3 size: 17 residues. V dropped 5 bases and J dropped 5; count of bases not matched to a gene: 16. This CDR3 is CASSSGQGGGLSDEQYF. The CDR3 bases are TGTGCCAGCAGCTCGGGACAGGGTGGTGGCCTATCGGACGAGCAGTACTTC.

The rearrangement joins TRBV2 to TRBJ1-1; perhaps TRBD1 as D (6 bases). CDR3 size: 14 residues. Germline values: CDR1 SNHLY, CDR2 FYNNEI. V lost 3 bases to trimming and J lost 1 base, with 9 bases between them. The DNA of the CDR3 is TGTGCCAGCAGTGACGAGGGGGGGAACACTGAAGCTTTCTTT. This translates into CASSDEGGNTEAFF.

The chain combines TRBV20-1 with TRBJ1-4; D perhaps matches TRBD1 (6 bases). The CDR3 runs 12 residues. Germline CDR1 and CDR2: DFQATT and SNEGSKA (reference sequence). Trimming removed 5 bases from V and 5 bases from J, with 9 bases in between. The CDR3 protein is CSADRSNEKLFF. The CDR3 region has the DNA TGCAGTGCTGACAGGTCAAATGAAAAACTGTTTTTT.